One sample yielded the 10 T cell receptor beta chains listed below, sequenced in a study of T cell responses to AZD1222 COVID-19 vaccine. Generated by immunoSEQ multiplex PCR, the TCRdb table keeps only in-frame clones and is missing some. The repertoire holds some 130,000 clones, with roughly 90% as singletons. The starting material was peripheral blood, obtained 28 days after the second AZD1222 dose. These TCRs come from an adult who received the AZD1222 COVID-19 vaccine.

V gene TRBV9 combines with J gene TRBJ1-1; no clear D. The CDR3 spans 14 residues. The ends were cut back, 0 bases at V and 5 bases at J, with 11 bases in the middle. The V gene's germline CDR1 is SGDLS and CDR2 YYNGEE. Here the CDR3 reads CASSVVDRGTEAFF. DNA of the CDR3: TGTGCCAGCAGCGTAGTCGATCGGGGTACTGAAGCTTTCTTT.

This clone was detected a few times. This rearrangement joins TRBV19 to TRBJ1-1; the D is unclear. Germline-derived CDR1 and CDR2 are LNHDA and SQIVND (reference sequence). V lost 7 bases and J 0 bases, leaving 21 bases between the germline ends. The CDR3 sequence is 17 residues long. CDR3 coding DNA: TGTGCCAGTAAGGCGGTTAGGAAAGGCCAATTGAACACTGAAGCTTTCTTT. This gives the protein CASKAVRKGQLNTEAFF.

V is TRBV19 and J is TRBJ2-3; tentatively, D is TRBD1 (7 bases). V was clipped by 3 bases and J by 6 bases, with 16 bases between them. This CDR3 has 15 residues. From germline, CDR1 is LNHDA and CDR2 SQIVND (reference sequence). This CDR3 is CASSIGQGEVDTQYF. As DNA, the CDR3 is TGTGCCAGTAGTATTGGGCAGGGGGAGGTGGATACGCAGTATTTT.

The chain joins TRBV14 to TRBJ2-1; D unresolved. This CDR3 comprises 14 residues. Trimming left V 4 bases short and J 4 bases short, with 11 bases between. Germline V gene sequence: CDR1 SGHDN, CDR2 FVKESK. The CDR3 protein is CASSPIGAYNEQFF. DNA for the CDR3: TGTGCCAGCAGCCCGATCGGAGCTTACAATGAGCAGTTCTTC.

The chain has TRBV19 and TRBJ2-5, with D unresolved. Trimming removed 3 bases from V and 4 bases from J, with 9 bases in between. From germline, CDR1 is LNHDA and CDR2 SQIVND (reference sequence). The CDR3 loop spans 13 amino acids. CDR3: CASSIRFRETQYF. The CDR3 nucleotides read TGTGCCAGTAGTATCAGGTTCCGAGAGACCCAGTACTTC.

The CDR3 bases are TGTGCCAGCAGCGAGGGCACCGGGGAGCTGTTTTTT. It yields the protein CASSEGTGELFF. The genes are TRBV4-2 and TRBJ2-2, with D perhaps TRBD2 (5 bases). The V and J ends lost 5 bases and 4 bases respectively, with 5 bases between them. The CDR3 length is 12 residues. From germline, CDR1 is LGHNA and CDR2 YNFKEQ.

The chain has TRBV15 and TRBJ1-1; D is undetermined. Trimming shortened V by 1 base and J by 1 base, and 7 bases separated the two germline ends. CDR3 length equals 14 residues. CDR1 is LNHNV and CDR2 is YYDKDF in the germline V gene (reference sequence). CDR3 in DNA: TGTGCCACCAGCAGAGGACAACGGAACACTGAAGCTTTCTTT. Its translation: CATSRGQRNTEAFF.

The rearrangement links TRBV7-2 to TRBJ1-6; D is ambiguous. V shed 2 bases and J shed 3 bases, with 8 bases lying between them. Per the germline V gene, CDR1 is SGHTA and CDR2 is FQGNSA. The length of the CDR3 is 15 residues. The CDR3 bases are TGTGCCAGCAGCTTATCACCATACTATAATTCACCCCTCCACTTT. It encodes CASSLSPYYNSPLHF. The full variable domain, with the rest looked up from reference TRBV7-2 and TRBJ1-6, is GAGVSQSPSNKVTEKGKDVELRCDPISGHTALYWYRQSLGQGLEFLIYFQGNSAPDKSGLPSDRFSAERTGGSVSTLTIQRTQQEDSAVYLCASSLSPYYNSPLHFGNGTRLTVT.

This rearrangement joins TRBV5-4 to TRBJ1-1; 7 bases align to TRBD1. Germline CDR1 reads SGHNT; CDR2 reads YYREEE (reference sequence). CDR3 size: 16 residues. With V trimmed by 2 bases and J by 0 bases, 7 bases remained unmatched. CDR3 loop: CASSFAGGTMNTEAFF. The CDR3 region has the DNA TGTGCCAGCAGCTTCGCAGGGGGTACAATGAACACTGAAGCTTTCTTT.

This clone was observed once. The chain has TRBV14 and TRBJ2-5; D gene uncertain. The germline CDR1 and CDR2 sequences are SGHDN and FVKESK. The CDR3 spans 17 residues. V was clipped by 0 bases and J by 1 base, with 15 bases between them. The CDR3: CASSQDRLASFQETQYF. The CDR3 region has the DNA TGTGCCAGCAGCCAAGATAGATTGGCTTCGTTCCAAGAGACCCAGTACTTC.